Listed below are T cell receptor beta chains from one sample, sequenced in a study of T cells in localized non-small cell lung cancer. Some clones are missing from TCRdb's copy, which holds only in-frame ones; the method was immunoSEQ multiplex PCR. This repertoire shows about 41,000 clones, roughly 80% found once; its top ten account for approximately 7.8%. This specimen was PBMCs, taken before any cancer treatment. These receptors all come from a man between 40 and 75 years old with stage II lung adenocarcinoma. CDR3s include the opening cysteine and the closing phenylalanine or tryptophan. D genes are given only for firm matches. Clone size, where shown, is once, few, many, or a class for clones that have expanded.

TRBJ2-3,TRBV2,.,once,CASRMRGGDTQYF,TGTGCCAGCAGGATGAGGGGGGGGGATACGCAGTATTTT
TRBJ2-1,TRBV7-9,TRBD1,.,CASSLTQGADNEQFF,TGTGCCAGCAGCTTAACGCAGGGGGCGGACAATGAGCAGTTCTTC
TRBJ2-2,TRBV5-5,.,.,CASSLSGNTGELFF,TGTGCCAGCAGCTTATCGGGGAACACCGGGGAGCTGTTTTTT
TRBJ1-2,TRBV13,TRBD1,.,CASSPYPGTGGEYGYTF,TGTGCCAGCAGCCCCTACCCCGGGACAGGGGGCGAGTATGGCTACACCTTC
TRBJ2-4,TRBV7-2,.,once,CASSFNSLKNIQYF,TGTGCCAGCAGCTTCAACAGCCTGAAAAACATTCAGTACTTC
TRBJ2-3,TRBV7-2,TRBD2,.,CASSFGLAGPSTDTQYF,TGTGCCAGCAGCTTTGGACTAGCGGGACCTAGCACAGATACGCAGTATTTT
TRBJ2-1,TRBV27,TRBD2,.,CASSFRVAGGYNEQFF,TGTGCCAGCAGTTTCCGGGTCGCGGGAGGGTACAATGAGCAGTTCTTC
TRBJ2-5,TRBV2,.,.,CASTTDQETQYF,TGTGCCAGCACTACAGACCAAGAGACCCAGTACTTC
TRBJ1-1,TRBV6-5,.,.,CASSYEAGMNTEAFF,TGTGCCAGCAGTTATGAGGCGGGGATGAACACTGAAGCTTTCTTT
TRBJ2-5,TRBV5-1,TRBD1,.,CASSAGTGQQETQYF,TGCGCCAGCAGCGCCGGGACAGGGCAACAAGAGACCCAGTACTTC
TRBJ2-4,TRBV7-6,.,.,CASSPNRVTKNIQYF,TGTGCCAGCAGCCCAAACAGGGTAACCAAAAACATTCAGTACTTC
TRBJ2-3,TRBV7-3,TRBD2,once,CASSLMGLAADTQYF,TGTGCCAGCAGCTTAATGGGACTAGCGGCAGATACGCAGTATTTT
TRBJ2-5,TRBV7-7,.,medium-sized,CASSRESQETQYF,TGTGCTAGCAGCCGCGAGAGCCAAGAGACCCAGTACTTC